This note documents a single TCR beta chain sequence. Individuals drawn from around 25 US areas were roughly 18 to 89 years old. Two negative PCRs, clearance, or symptom resolution had been documented for recovered Cohort 3 donors. CDR3 length: 13 amino acids. Trimming cost V 0 bases and J 8 bases, with 10 bases left between them. CDR1 is ENHRY, CDR2 SYGVKD, per germline. The sample comes from a study of blood T cell repertoires in COVID-19. Across the study: Both acute and convalescent COVID-19 samples were obtained from the United States, Italy and Spain. T cells, B-cell-depleted T cells, or PBMCs supplied cDNA or gDNA.

Sequencing was performed with immunoSEQ multiplex PCR; in TCRdb, only in-frame clones are kept and a portion is missing. The profile shows about 480,000 clones, approximately 87% of them singletons. The chain is built from TRBV10-3 and TRBJ1-2; no definite D call. The receptor was derived from a woman aged 40 to 55 who had recovered from COVID-19. The sequenced material came from PBMCs or T cells enriched from blood (not recorded which). The DNA of the CDR3 is TGTGCCATCAGTGAGTCGAATCCTGCGGGCTACACCTTC. Translated: CAISESNPAGYTF.